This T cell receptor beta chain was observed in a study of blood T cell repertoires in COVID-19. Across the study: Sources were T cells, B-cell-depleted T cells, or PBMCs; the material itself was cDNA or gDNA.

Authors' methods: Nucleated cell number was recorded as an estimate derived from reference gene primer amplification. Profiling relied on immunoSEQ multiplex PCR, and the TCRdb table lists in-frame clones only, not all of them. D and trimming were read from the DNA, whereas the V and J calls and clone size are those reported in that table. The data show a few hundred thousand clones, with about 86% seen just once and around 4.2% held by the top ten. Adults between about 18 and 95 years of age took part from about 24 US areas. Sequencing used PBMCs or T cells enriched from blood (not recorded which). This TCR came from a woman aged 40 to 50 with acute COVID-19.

CDR3 amino acids: CASSPSGQRNQPQHF. In DNA form, the CDR3 reads TGTGCCAGCAGCCCAAGTGGGCAGCGCAATCAGCCCCAGCATTTT. The chain is built from TRBV7-9 and TRBJ1-5, with D unclear. V was trimmed by 5 bases and J by 2 bases, leaving 13 bases between them. Germline CDR1 reads SEHNR; CDR2 reads FQNEAQ (reference sequence). CDR3 length: 15 amino acids.